Presented here are 7 T cell receptor beta chains from one specimen sequenced in a study of cytomegalovirus exposure and HLA in healthy donors listed by TCRdb under 2017. The method behind the library was the immunoSEQ multiplex PCR assay. For the multiplex PCR, a mixture combining 60 forward primers for TCR Vbeta segments and 13 reverse primers for TCR Jbeta segments was used. TCRdb re-hosts the immuneACCESS table, in-frame sequences only. Its copies lack some clones; in the studies checked, an unresolved V gene accounts for under half of them, and the cause for the rest is not known. The sample data list some 120,000 clones, and about four fifths of these were observed just once. Jointly, the top ten make up 3.9% of the sample. Sequencing was done on a sample of PBMCs. These receptors were taken from a woman in her 30s in good health and CMV-seronegative.

This clone was recorded once. The chain recombines TRBV27 with TRBJ2-7; D remains unclear. This CDR3 has 12 residues. The V end was cut by 8 bases, the J end by 2 bases, with 10 bases between. Germline-derived CDR1 and CDR2 are MNHEY and SMNVEV (reference sequence). The DNA for the CDR3 is TGTGCCAGCGGTATTACTACCTACGAGCAGTACTTC. Translated: CASGITTYEQYF.

This clone has more than one count but fewer than ten. The chain employs TRBV18 and TRBJ1-1; D gene ambiguous. From germline, CDR1 is KGHSH and CDR2 LQKENI. Trimming stripped 1 base from V and 1 base from J, with 7 bases between. This CDR3 is 14 amino acids long. The CDR3: CASSPLPGNTEAFF. The CDR3 DNA is TGTGCCAGCTCACCACTTCCGGGGAACACTGAAGCTTTCTTT.

The V call is TRBV19, the J call TRBJ1-2; weak D call: TRBD1 (5 bases). Between the trimmed V and J ends, which lost 4 bases and 8 bases, there was a span of 17 bases. Per the germline V gene, CDR1 is LNHDA and CDR2 is SQIVND (reference sequence). The CDR3 has 14 residues. Here the CDR3 reads CASSTPGREVGYTF. DNA of the CDR3: TGTGCCAGTAGTACCCCCGGCAGGGAGGTCGGCTACACCTTC.

V gene TRBV5-1 combines with J gene TRBJ2-5; no clear D. Trimming shortened V by 2 bases and J by 5 bases, and 10 bases separated the two germline ends. CDR1 is SGHRS, CDR2 YFSETQ, per germline. There are 13 residues in the CDR3. CDR3 loop: CASSFRGGETQYF. CDR3 DNA: TGCGCCAGCAGCTTTCGAGGTGGCGAGACCCAGTACTTC. Looking up the rest from reference TRBV5-1 and TRBJ2-5 gives the full variable domain: KAGVTQTPRYLIKTRGQQVTLSCSPISGHRSVSWYQQTPGQGLQFLFEYFSETQRNKGNFPGRFSGRQFSNSRSEMNVSTLELGDSALYLCASSFRGGETQYFGPGTRLLVL.

The chain carries TRBV10-2 and TRBJ2-7; 8 positions match TRBD2. Per germline, CDR1 WSHSY and CDR2 SAAADI. This CDR3 contains 14 residues. V dropped 5 bases and J dropped 9; count of bases not matched to a gene: 12. CDR3 nucleotides: TGCGCCAGCAGTCGAGCGGGAGAGTTGAGAGGGCAGTACTTC. Protein sequence: CASSRAGELRGQYF.

The chain joins TRBV7-6 to TRBJ2-2, with D perhaps TRBD1 (6 bases). CDR3 length: 17 amino acids. V was shortened by 5 bases and J by 0 bases, with 16 bases between the two germline ends. In germline, CDR1 is SGHVS, CDR2 FNYEAQ. The chain's CDR3 is CASSAWLAGANTGELFF. The CDR3 DNA sequence: TGTGCCAGCAGCGCATGGCTGGCAGGGGCGAACACCGGGGAGCTGTTTTTT.

As to this clone: The sample carries other DNA sequences with the same CDR3. The rearrangement joins TRBV30 to TRBJ1-2; 8 positions agree with TRBD1. CDR1 and CDR2 from the germline V gene are GTSNPN and SVGIG (reference sequence). With 1 base clipped from V and 3 bases from J, the junction kept 1 base outside the gene matches. The CDR3 contains 13 residues. CDR3 nucleotides: TGTGCCTGGAGTGACAGGGGGGACTATGGCTACACCTTC. Translation gives CAWSDRGDYGYTF.